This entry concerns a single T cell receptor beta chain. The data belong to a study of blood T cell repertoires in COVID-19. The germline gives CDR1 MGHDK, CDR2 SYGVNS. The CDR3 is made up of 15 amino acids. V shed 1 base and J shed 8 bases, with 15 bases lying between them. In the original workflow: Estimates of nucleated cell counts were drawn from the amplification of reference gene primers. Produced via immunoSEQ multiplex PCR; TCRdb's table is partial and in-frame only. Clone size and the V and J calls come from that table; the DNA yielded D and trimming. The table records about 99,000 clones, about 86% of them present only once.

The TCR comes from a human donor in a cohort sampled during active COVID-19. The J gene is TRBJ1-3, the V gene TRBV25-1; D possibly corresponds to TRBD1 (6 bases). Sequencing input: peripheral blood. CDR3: CASSEWGRGRDTIYF. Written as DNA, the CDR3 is TGTGCCAGCAGTGAATGGGGCAGGGGAAGGGACACCATATATTTT.